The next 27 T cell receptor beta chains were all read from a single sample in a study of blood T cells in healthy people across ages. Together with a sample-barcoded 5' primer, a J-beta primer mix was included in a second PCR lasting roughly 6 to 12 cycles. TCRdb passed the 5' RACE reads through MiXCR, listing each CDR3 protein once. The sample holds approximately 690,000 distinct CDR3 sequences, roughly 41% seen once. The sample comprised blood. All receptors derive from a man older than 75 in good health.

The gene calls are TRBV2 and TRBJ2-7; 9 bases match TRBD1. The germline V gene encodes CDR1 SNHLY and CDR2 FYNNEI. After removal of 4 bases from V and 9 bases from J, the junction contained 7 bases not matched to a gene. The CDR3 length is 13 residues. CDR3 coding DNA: TGTGCCAGCAGTGCGAAACAGGGGGCGCGGCAGTACTTC. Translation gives CASSAKQGARQYF.

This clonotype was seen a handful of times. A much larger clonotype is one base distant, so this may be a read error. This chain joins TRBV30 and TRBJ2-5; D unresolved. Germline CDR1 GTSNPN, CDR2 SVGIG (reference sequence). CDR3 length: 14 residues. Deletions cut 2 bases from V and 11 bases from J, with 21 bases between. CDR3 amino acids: CAWSPSNVVSEQYF. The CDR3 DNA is TGTGCCTGGAGTCCTTCTAATGTCGTGAGTGAGCAGTACTTC.

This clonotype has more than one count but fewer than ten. The CDR3, as DNA: TGCGCCAGCAGTAAACAGCGGGAGAGAGGGGAGCTGTTTTTT. Amino acid sequence: CASSKQRERGELFF. The rearrangement joins TRBV5-1 to TRBJ2-2, with TRBD2 matching over 8 bases. The CDR3 extends over 14 amino acids. V lost 5 bases, J lost 8 bases, and 8 bases stayed unmatched. CDR1 SGHRS and CDR2 YFSETQ come from the germline V gene.

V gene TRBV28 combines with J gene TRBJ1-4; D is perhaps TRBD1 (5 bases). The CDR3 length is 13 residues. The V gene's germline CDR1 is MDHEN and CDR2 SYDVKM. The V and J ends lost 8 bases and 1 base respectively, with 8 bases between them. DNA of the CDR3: TGTGCCAGCCTTAGGGGAACTAATGAAAAACTGTTTTTT. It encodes CASLRGTNEKLFF.

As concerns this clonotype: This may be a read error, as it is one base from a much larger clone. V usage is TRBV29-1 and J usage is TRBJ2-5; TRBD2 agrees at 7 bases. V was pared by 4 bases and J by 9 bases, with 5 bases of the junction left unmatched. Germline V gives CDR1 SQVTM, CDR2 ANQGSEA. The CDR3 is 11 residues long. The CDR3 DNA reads TGCAGCGTTGCCCCACGGGAGGCCCAGTACTTC. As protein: CSVAPREAQYF.

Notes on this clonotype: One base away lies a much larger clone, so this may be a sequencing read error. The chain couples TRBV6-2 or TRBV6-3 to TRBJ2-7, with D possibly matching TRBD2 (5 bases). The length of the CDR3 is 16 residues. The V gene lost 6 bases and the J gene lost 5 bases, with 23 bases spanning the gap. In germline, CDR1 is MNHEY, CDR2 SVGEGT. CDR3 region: CASSFPQTGIVNEQYF. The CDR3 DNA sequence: TGTGCCAGCAGCTTCCCTCAGACCGGGATCGTCAACGAGCAGTACTTC.

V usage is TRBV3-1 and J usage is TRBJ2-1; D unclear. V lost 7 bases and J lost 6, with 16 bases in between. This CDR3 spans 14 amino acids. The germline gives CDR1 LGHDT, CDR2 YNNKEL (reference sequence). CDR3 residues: CASTTTPRSNEQFF. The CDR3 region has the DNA TGTGCCAGCACCACCACGCCTAGGAGCAATGAGCAGTTCTTC.

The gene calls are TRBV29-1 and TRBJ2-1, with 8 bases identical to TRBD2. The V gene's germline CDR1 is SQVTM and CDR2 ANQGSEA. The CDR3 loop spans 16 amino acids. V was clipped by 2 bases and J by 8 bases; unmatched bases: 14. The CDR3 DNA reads TGCAGCGTTGAAACGGCAACTAGCGGACACTTAGATGAGCAGTTCTTC. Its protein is CSVETATSGHLDEQFF.

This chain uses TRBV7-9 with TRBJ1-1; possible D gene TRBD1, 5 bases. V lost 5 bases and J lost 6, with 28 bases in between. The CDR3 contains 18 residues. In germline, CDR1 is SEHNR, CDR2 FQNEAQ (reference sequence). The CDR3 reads CASSHENRFRGPRAEAFF. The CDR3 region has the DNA TGTGCCAGCAGCCATGAAAACCGTTTCCGGGGACCGAGGGCTGAAGCTTTCTTT.

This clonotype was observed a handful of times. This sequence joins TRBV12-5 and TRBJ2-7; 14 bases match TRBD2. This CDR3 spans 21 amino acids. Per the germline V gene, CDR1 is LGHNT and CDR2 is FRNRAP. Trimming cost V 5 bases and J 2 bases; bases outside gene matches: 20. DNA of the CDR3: TGTGCTAGTGGTCTTAACCAAATGGGACTAGCGGGGGCCCCCCAAACCTACGAGCAGTACTTC. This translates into CASGLNQMGLAGAPQTYEQYF.

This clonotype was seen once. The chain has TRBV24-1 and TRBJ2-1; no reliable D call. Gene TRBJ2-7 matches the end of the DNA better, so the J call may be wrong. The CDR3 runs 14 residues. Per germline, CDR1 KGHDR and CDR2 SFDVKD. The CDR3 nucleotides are TGTGCCACCAGTACCACAGTATCCTACAATGAGCAGTACTTC. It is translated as CATSTTVSYNEQYF.

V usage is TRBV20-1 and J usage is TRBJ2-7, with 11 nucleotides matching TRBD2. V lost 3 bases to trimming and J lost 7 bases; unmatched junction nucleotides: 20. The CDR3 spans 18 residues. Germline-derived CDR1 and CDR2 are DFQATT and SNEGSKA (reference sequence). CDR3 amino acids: CSARNPFGTSGTNNEQYF. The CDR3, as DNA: TGCAGTGCTAGGAATCCCTTTGGGACTAGCGGAACCAACAATGAGCAGTACTTC.

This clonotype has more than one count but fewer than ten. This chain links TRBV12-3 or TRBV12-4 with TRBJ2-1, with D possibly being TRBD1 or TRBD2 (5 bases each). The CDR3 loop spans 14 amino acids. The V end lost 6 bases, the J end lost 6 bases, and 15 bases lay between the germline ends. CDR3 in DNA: TGTGCCAGCAGCCGGGACCTGTCGGCCAATGAGCAGTTCTTC. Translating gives CASSRDLSANEQFF.

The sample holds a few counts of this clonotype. DNA of the CDR3: TGCGCCAGCAGCCAAGCGGCCAGGGGGCTCTTGGGCTACACCTTC. It translates to CASSQAARGLLGYTF. This chain connects TRBV4-1 to TRBJ1-2; 8 nucleotides align to TRBD1. The CDR3 contains 15 residues. J was trimmed by 8 bases and V by 1 base; bases with no gene match: 9. Per the germline V gene, CDR1 is MGHRA and CDR2 is YSYEKL.

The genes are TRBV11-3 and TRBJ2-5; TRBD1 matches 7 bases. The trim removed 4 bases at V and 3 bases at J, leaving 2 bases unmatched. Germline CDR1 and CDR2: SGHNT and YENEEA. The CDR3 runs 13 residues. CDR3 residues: CASSSGQEETQYF. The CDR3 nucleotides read TGTGCCAGCAGCTCCGGACAGGAAGAGACCCAGTACTTC.

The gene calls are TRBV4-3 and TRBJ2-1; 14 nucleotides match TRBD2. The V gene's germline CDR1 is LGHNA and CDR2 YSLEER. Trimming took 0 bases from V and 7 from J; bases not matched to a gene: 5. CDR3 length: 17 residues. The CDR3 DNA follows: TGCGCCAGCAGCCAAGATGAGACTAGCGGGAGGGGAAATGAGCAGTTCTTC. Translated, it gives CASSQDETSGRGNEQFF.

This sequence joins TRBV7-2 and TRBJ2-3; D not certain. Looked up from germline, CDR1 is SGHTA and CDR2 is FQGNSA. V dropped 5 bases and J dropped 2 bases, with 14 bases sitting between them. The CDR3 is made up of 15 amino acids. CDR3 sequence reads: CASSRNHGYTDTQYF. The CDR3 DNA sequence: TGTGCCAGCAGCCGAAACCACGGTTACACAGATACGCAGTATTTT.

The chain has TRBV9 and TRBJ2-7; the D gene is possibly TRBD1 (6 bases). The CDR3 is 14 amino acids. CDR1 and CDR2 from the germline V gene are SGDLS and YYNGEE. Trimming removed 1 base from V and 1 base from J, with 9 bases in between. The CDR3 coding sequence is TGTGCCAGCAGCGTACTAGGACAGTCCTACGAGCAGTACTTC. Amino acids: CASSVLGQSYEQYF.

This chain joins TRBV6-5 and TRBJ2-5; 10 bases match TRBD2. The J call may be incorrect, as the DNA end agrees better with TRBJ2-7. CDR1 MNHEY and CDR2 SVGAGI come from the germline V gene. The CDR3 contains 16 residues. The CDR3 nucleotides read TGTGCCAGCAGTTACTTAATTAGCGGGGGGACTTACGAGCAGTACTTC. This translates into CASSYLISGGTYEQYF.

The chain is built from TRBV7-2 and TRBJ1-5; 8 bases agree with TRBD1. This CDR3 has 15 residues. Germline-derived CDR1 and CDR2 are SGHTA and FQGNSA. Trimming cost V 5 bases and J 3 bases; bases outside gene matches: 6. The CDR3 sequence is CASSDQTGDNQPQHF. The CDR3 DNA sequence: TGTGCCAGCAGCGACCAGACAGGGGACAATCAGCCCCAGCATTTT.

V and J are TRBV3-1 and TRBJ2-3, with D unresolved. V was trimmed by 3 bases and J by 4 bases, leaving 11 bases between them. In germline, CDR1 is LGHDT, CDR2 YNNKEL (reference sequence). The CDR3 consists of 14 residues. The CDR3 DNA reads TGTGCCAGCAGCCAGGCTATAATGGCAGATACGCAGTATTTT. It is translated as CASSQAIMADTQYF.

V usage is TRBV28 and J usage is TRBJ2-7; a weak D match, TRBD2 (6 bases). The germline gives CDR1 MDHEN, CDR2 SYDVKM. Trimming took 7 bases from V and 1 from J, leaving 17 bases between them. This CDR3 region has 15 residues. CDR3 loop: CASIKEGRVSYEQYF. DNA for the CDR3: TGTGCCAGCATTAAGGAGGGGCGGGTTTCCTACGAGCAGTACTTC.

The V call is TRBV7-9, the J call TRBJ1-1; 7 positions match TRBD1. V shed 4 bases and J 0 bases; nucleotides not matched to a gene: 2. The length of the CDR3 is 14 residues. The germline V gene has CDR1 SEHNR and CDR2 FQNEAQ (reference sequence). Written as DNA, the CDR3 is TGTGCCAGCAGCTGGGGACAGATGAACACTGAAGCTTTCTTT. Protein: CASSWGQMNTEAFF.

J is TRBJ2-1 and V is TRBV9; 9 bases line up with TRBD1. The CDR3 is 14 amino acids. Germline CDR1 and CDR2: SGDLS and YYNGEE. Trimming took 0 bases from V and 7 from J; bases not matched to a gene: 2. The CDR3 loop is CASSVVQGANEQFF. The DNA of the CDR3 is TGTGCCAGCAGCGTAGTACAGGGGGCGAATGAGCAGTTCTTC.

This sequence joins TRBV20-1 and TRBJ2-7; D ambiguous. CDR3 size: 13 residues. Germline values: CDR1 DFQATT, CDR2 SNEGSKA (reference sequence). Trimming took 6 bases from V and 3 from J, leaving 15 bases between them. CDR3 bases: TGCAGTGCCAACAATATCTTCGGCTACGAGCAGTACTTC. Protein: CSANNIFGYEQYF.

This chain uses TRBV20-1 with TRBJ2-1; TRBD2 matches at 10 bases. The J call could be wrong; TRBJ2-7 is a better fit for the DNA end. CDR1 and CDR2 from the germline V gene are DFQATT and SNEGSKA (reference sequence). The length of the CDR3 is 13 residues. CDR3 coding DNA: TGCAGCCCAAGCGGGGGGGGTTACAATGAGCAGTACTTC. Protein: CSPSGGGYNEQYF.

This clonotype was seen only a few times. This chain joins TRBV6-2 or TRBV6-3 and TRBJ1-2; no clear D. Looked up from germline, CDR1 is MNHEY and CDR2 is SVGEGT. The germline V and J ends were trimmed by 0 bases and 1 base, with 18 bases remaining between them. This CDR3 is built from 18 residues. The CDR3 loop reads CASSYSKSATESNYGYTF. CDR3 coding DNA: TGTGCCAGCAGTTACTCGAAATCGGCGACGGAGAGTAACTATGGCTACACCTTC.